This section outlines one T cell receptor beta chain sequence together with its context. This sample stems from a study of shared clonotypes between healthy human individuals. In the study overall: A donor's plate count was three for CD4 naive and three for CD4 memory; CD8 naive had two and CD8 memory one.

The CDR3 runs 14 residues. Germline V lookup: CDR1 MNHEY, CDR2 SVGAGI. V shed 7 bases and J shed 0 bases, with 12 bases lying between them. The table came from immunoSEQ multiplex PCR; TCRdb's copy has only in-frame clones and leaves some out. The table records some 2 million clones, 85% to 95% of them present only once. The rearrangement links TRBV6-5 to TRBJ1-1; D is unclear. Source material: naive CD4+ T cells sorted from blood. Stated subset: CD45RA+ positively selected. The receptor was derived from a man between 18 and 29 years old in good health. CDR3 nucleotides: TGTGCCAGCACCCGTCACGGAATGAACACTGAAGCTTTCTTT. Its translation: CASTRHGMNTEAFF.